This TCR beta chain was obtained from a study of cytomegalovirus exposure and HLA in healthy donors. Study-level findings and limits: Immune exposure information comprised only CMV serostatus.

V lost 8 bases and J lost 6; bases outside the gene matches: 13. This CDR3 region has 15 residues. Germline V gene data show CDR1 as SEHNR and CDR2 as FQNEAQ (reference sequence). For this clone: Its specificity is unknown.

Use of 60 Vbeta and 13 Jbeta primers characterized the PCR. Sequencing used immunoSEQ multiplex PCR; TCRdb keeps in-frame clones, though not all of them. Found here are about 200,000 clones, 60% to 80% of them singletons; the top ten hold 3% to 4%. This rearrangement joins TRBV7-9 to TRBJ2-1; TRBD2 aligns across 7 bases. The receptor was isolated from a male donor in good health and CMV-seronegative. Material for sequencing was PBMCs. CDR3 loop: CASRLGGGVRNEQFF. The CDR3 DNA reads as TGTGCCAGCCGCCTGGGCGGGGGAGTGCGCAATGAGCAGTTCTTC.